Listed here are 19 T cell receptor beta chains from one sample, sequenced in a study of vaccination effects on CD4 cells after COVID-19. Culture proceeded for about ten days, and CD4+ T cells were then isolated. Sequencing used immunoSEQ multiplex PCR; TCRdb keeps in-frame clones, though not all of them. The table lists around 70,000 clones, roughly four fifths of them singletons. What these receptors recognize is not known. The sample here was CD4+ T cells from PBMCs cultured without peptide, taken before COVID-19 vaccination. The receptors come from a human donor who received a COVID-19 vaccine.

The gene calls are TRBV21-1 and TRBJ2-7; TRBD1 is the table's D call, not checked against the DNA. TRBV21-1 is noted as a pseudogene. This CDR3 is built from 16 residues. In DNA form, the CDR3 reads TGTGCCAGCAGCAAGCTAGTCGGGACACTCTCCTACGAGCAGTACGTC. The encoded protein is CASSKLVGTLSYEQYV.

The CDR3 DNA is TGTGCCAGCAGCTTACTACCAGGGACCGGGGAGCTGTTTTTT. Amino acid sequence: CASSLLPGTGELFF. The chain recombines TRBV7-3 with TRBJ2-2; D is possibly TRBD1 (5 bases). Germline values: CDR1 SGHTA, CDR2 FQGTGA. V lost 2 bases and J lost 5, with 9 bases in between. The CDR3 is 14 residues long.

This chain joins TRBV9 and TRBJ1-5; possible D gene TRBD1, 5 bases. CDR1 is SGDLS, CDR2 YYNGEE, per germline. This CDR3 region has 15 residues. Trimming removed 4 bases from V and 6 bases from J, with 17 bases in between. CDR3 nucleotides: TGTGCCAGCAGCAGGGACCTAACCTCCTCTCAGCCCCAGCATTTT. This sequence encodes CASSRDLTSSQPQHF. The full variable domain, rest sourced from reference TRBV9 and TRBJ1-5, is DSGVTQTPKHLITATGQRVTLRCSPRSGDLSVYWYQQSLDQGLQFLIQYYNGEERAKGNILERFSAQQFPDLHSELNLSSLELGDSALYFCASSRDLTSSQPQHFGDGTRLSIL.

V is TRBV10-3 and J is TRBJ2-7; 9 bases line up with TRBD2. Germline CDR1 ENHRY, CDR2 SYGVKD. This CDR3 region has 13 residues. Losses at the gene ends were 10 bases for V and 1 base for J; bases not matched to a gene: 5. The CDR3 loop reads CATLAGPSYEQYV. As DNA, the CDR3 is TGTGCCACTCTAGCGGGGCCGTCCTACGAGCAGTACGTC.

The chain is built from TRBV7-3 and TRBJ1-3; D gene unclear. Trimming pared 5 bases from V and 0 bases from J, leaving 17 bases between. This CDR3 is 17 amino acids long. Germline CDR1 reads SGHTA; CDR2 reads FQGTGA. CDR3 nucleotides: TGTGCCAGCAGCCCCCCCCTTCTACACAGCTCTGGAAACACCATATATTTT. Its translation: CASSPPLLHSSGNTIYF.

This chain links TRBV19 with TRBJ1-5; weak D call: TRBD1 (5 bases). This CDR3 spans 16 amino acids. The V gene's germline CDR1 is LNHDA and CDR2 SQIVND (reference sequence). The germline V and J ends were trimmed by 6 bases and 0 bases, with 15 bases remaining between them. The CDR3 nucleotides read TGTGCCAGTAGCCCTCGTTCCAGGGATAGCAATCAGCCCCAGCATTTT. Its translation is CASSPRSRDSNQPQHF. Full variable domain (outside the CDR3, taken from reference TRBV19 and TRBJ1-5): DGGITQSPKYLFRKEGQNVTLSCEQNLNHDAMYWYRQDPGQGLRLIYYSQIVNDFQKGDIAEGYSVSREKKESFPLTVTSAQKNPTAFYLCASSPRSRDSNQPQHFGDGTRLSIL.

V is TRBV3-1 (or the pseudogene TRBV3-2) and J is TRBJ1-1; D is undetermined. Trimming removed 0 bases from V and 2 bases from J, with 7 bases in between. The CDR3 loop spans 14 amino acids. Per the germline V gene, CDR1 is LGHDT and CDR2 is YNNKEL (reference sequence). The chain's CDR3 is CASSQESGNTEAFF. CDR3 nucleotide sequence: TGTGCCAGCAGCCAAGAGAGTGGCAACACTGAAGCTTTCTTT.

The V gene is TRBV7-9, the J gene TRBJ2-5, with TRBD2 matching 8 bases. Trimming took 3 bases from V and 5 from J; bases not matched to a gene: 5. Germline values: CDR1 SEHNR, CDR2 FQNEAQ (reference sequence). The CDR3 has 14 residues. CDR3 DNA: TGTGCCAGCAGCTTGGGACTAGAGGTGGAGACCCAGTACTTC. This translates into CASSLGLEVETQYF.

This clone was counted only a few times. V is TRBV18 and J is TRBJ2-5, with D unresolved. Germline V CDR1 and CDR2: KGHSH, LQKENI. The V end lost 2 bases, the J end lost 2 bases, and 9 bases lay between the germline ends. The CDR3 is 14 residues long. The CDR3 loop reads CASSPRDLQETQYF. CDR3 nucleotides: TGTGCCAGCTCACCAAGAGACTTACAAGAGACCCAGTACTTC.

This clone was seen once. The chain recombines TRBV29-1 with TRBJ1-2; a weak D match, TRBD1 (5 bases). Trimming took 6 bases from V and 2 from J, leaving 10 bases between them. The germline CDR1 and CDR2 sequences are SQVTM and ANQGSEA. The CDR3 sequence is 12 residues long. In DNA, the CDR3 is TGCAGCGTCGCCCGGGGCAACTATGGCTACACCTTC. It encodes CSVARGNYGYTF.

V usage is TRBV3-1 (or the pseudogene TRBV3-2) and J usage is TRBJ1-1; 7 bases are a match to TRBD1. The junction had 9 bases not matched to a gene; V was cut back by 0 bases and J by 11 bases. The CDR3 covers 14 residues. The V gene's germline CDR1 is LGHDT and CDR2 YNNKEL (reference sequence). The CDR3 sequence: CASSQDVDRAAAFF. The CDR3 bases are TGTGCCAGCAGCCAAGACGTCGACAGGGCAGCGGCTTTCTTT.

With respect to this clone: One end of the junction is discordant with germline, which a read error may explain. The rearrangement joins TRBV6-1 to TRBJ1-5, with 10 bases that match TRBD1. Per the germline V gene, CDR1 is MNHNS and CDR2 is SASEGT. The CDR3 length is 16 residues. The CDR3 DNA follows: TGTGCCAGCAGTGGAATGACAGGGGGCGGCTATCAGACCCAGCATTTT. It yields the protein CASSGMTGGGYQTQHF.

This chain uses TRBV25-1 with TRBJ1-3; D unclear. V lost 5 bases to trimming and J lost 2 bases, with 13 bases between them. CDR1 is MGHDK, CDR2 SYGVNS, per germline. The CDR3 is 15 amino acids. The CDR3 DNA reads TGTGCCAGCAGTAGATATCAGGACGCTGGAAACACCATATATTTT. Translating gives CASSRYQDAGNTIYF.

This clone turned up a few times. The V gene is TRBV5-4, the J gene TRBJ1-4, with D hard to call. This CDR3 spans 10 amino acids. V was clipped by 6 bases and J by 13 bases, with 10 bases between them. Germline CDR1 reads SGHNT; CDR2 reads YYREEE (reference sequence). The CDR3 here is CASTESRLFF. Here the CDR3 DNA reads TGTGCCAGCACCGAAAGTAGACTGTTTTTT.

This chain connects TRBV3-1 (or the pseudogene TRBV3-2) to TRBJ2-1; 7 nucleotides align to TRBD2. Germline CDR1 and CDR2: LGHDT and YNNKEL (reference sequence). The CDR3 contains 13 residues. Trimming took 1 base from V and 9 from J; bases not matched to a gene: 3. In DNA form, the CDR3 reads TGTGCCAGCAGCCAAGGGTTAGCGGGTGAGCAGTTCTTC. The encoded protein is CASSQGLAGEQFF.

This chain connects TRBV7-2 to TRBJ1-3; D remains ambiguous. This CDR3 is 13 amino acids long. The V end lost 6 bases, the J end lost 4 bases, and 10 bases lay between the germline ends. The germline V gene encodes CDR1 SGHTA and CDR2 FQGNSA. The chain's CDR3 is CASRQNTGNTIYF. The CDR3 DNA reads as TGTGCCAGCAGACAAAACACCGGAAACACCATATATTTT. Variable domain in full (rest from reference TRBV7-2 and TRBJ1-3): GAGVSQSPSNKVTEKGKDVELRCDPISGHTALYWYRQSLGQGLEFLIYFQGNSAPDKSGLPSDRFSAERTGGSVSTLTIQRTQQEDSAVYLCASRQNTGNTIYFGEGSWLTVV.

The V gene is TRBV29-1, the J gene TRBJ2-3; 8 nucleotides line up with TRBD1. J was trimmed by 3 bases and V by 2 bases; bases with no gene match: 7. Germline CDR1 and CDR2: SQVTM and ANQGSEA. The CDR3 consists of 15 residues. The CDR3 protein is CSVEIRNRGTDTQYF. CDR3 DNA: TGCAGCGTTGAAATTAGGAACAGGGGGACAGATACGCAGTATTTT.

The chain is built from TRBV9 and TRBJ1-2; TRBD1 is a possible D gene (5 bases). This CDR3 comprises 17 residues. Germline CDR1 is SGDLS and CDR2 is YYNGEE. The V gene lost 7 bases and the J gene lost 2 bases, with 24 bases spanning the gap. The CDR3 coding sequence is TGTGCCAGCGGCGACAGACCAAACGAAATTCGAAACTATGGCTACACCTTC. It is translated as CASGDRPNEIRNYGYTF.

V is TRBV10-1 and J is TRBJ1-5; 8 nucleotides align to TRBD1. This CDR3 is built from 14 residues. Germline values: CDR1 WNHNN, CDR2 SYGVQD (reference sequence). With 11 bases clipped from V and 1 base from J, the junction kept 7 bases outside the gene matches. CDR3 coding DNA: TGCGCCGCACCACAGGGGGGAAGCAATCAGCCCCAGCATTTT. The encoded protein is CAAPQGGSNQPQHF.